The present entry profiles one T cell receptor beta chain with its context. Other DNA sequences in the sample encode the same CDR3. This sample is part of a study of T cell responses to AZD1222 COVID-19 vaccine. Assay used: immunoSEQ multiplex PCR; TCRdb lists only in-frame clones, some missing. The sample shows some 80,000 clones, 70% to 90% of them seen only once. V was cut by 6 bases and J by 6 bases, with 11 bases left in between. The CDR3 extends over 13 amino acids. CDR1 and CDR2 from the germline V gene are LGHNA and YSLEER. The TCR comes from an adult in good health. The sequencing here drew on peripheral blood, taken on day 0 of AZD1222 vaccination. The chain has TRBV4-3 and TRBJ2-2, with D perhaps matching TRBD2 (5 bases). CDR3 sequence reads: CASSQTGSGELFF. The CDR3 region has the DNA TGCGCCAGCAGTCAAACGGGATCCGGGGAGCTGTTTTTT.